Below are 17 T cell receptor beta chains sequenced from a single sample in a study of T cells expressing NK-cell markers. No DNA is given; TCRdb re-called the 5' RACE reads and lists each CDR3 protein once. This repertoire comprises 400,000 to 500,000 distinct CDR3 sequences; its ten largest clones make up roughly 7.2%. Sequencing was performed on blood T cells: a sorted CD56 or NKG2C T cell subset, CD4+ or CD8+ T cells, or bulk PBMC T cells (not recorded which). The receptors here all came from a woman aged 18-70 years in good health.

The rearrangement links TRBV18 to TRBJ2-1. Germline CDR1 is KGHSH and CDR2 is LQKENI. The CDR3 runs 17 residues. The CDR3 spells CASSPSSGNLNLNEQFF.

The J gene is TRBJ1-5, the V gene TRBV6-1; the TRBD1 assignment by TCRdb is unverifiable without DNA. The CDR3 totals 17 residues. Per germline, CDR1 MNHNS and CDR2 SASEGT. The CDR3 loop reads CASSERGDRMRGEPQHF.

The V and J genes are TRBV29-1 and TRBJ1-1; TCRdb lists TRBD1, though no DNA is available to test this call. The CDR3 is 14 amino acids. Germline V gene sequence: CDR1 SQVTM, CDR2 ANQGSEA. CDR3 sequence reads: CSVGEGQGGSEAFF.

The V and J genes are TRBV15 and TRBJ2-5; TCRdb gives TRBD2 as the D gene, but with no DNA this cannot be confirmed. There are 17 residues in the CDR3. Germline V gene data show CDR1 as LNHNV and CDR2 as YYDKDF (reference sequence). CDR3: CATSRDRTSGAQETQYF.

The V call is TRBV20-1, the J call TRBJ2-3; TCRdb returns TRBD2, unconfirmable since there is no DNA. The CDR3 consists of 18 residues. Germline CDR1 is DFQATT and CDR2 is SNEGSKA (reference sequence). The CDR3 region is CSARVAAGGLYSTDTQYF.

The rearrangement uses TRBV5-1 and TRBJ1-6; TCRdb returns TRBD1, unconfirmable since there is no DNA. Germline V gives CDR1 SGHRS, CDR2 YFSETQ. This CDR3 comprises 16 residues. CDR3: CASSQGHRSYNSPLHF.

The chain recombines TRBV6-2 or TRBV6-3 with TRBJ2-5; TCRdb's assignment of TRBD2 cannot be checked, as there is no DNA. The CDR3 runs to 14 residues. CDR1 and CDR2 from the germline V gene are MNHEY and SVGEGT. The CDR3 is CASSPLAAQETQYF.

The chain couples TRBV7-3 to TRBJ2-1. Germline V gives CDR1 SGHTA, CDR2 FQGTGA. This CDR3 region has 16 residues. Here the CDR3 reads CASSLYSASLYNEQFF.

This chain joins TRBV20-1 and TRBJ2-3; TCRdb's D gene call, TRBD1, goes unchecked for lack of DNA. Looked up from germline, CDR1 is DFQATT and CDR2 is SNEGSKA (reference sequence). The CDR3 loop spans 13 amino acids. CDR3 sequence reads: CSAKAEGADTQYF.

V gene TRBV2 combines with J gene TRBJ2-7; TCRdb's D call of TRBD1 is untestable without DNA. CDR1 is SNHLY and CDR2 is FYNNEI in the germline V gene. The CDR3 is made up of 15 amino acids. The chain's CDR3 is CASRESPTRRYEQYF.

The chain carries TRBV20-1 and TRBJ1-6; TCRdb reports TRBD1, a call that lacks DNA to check it against. This CDR3 comprises 16 residues. CDR1 is DFQATT and CDR2 is SNEGSKA in the germline V gene (reference sequence). The CDR3 spells CSATPPGQGKRSPLHF.

The chain combines TRBV5-1 with TRBJ1-1; no DNA is available, so the TRBD1 call from TCRdb remains unchecked. The germline V gene has CDR1 SGHRS and CDR2 YFSETQ. The CDR3 loop spans 16 amino acids. CDR3 sequence: CASSLGRSAGIPEAFF.

The V call is TRBV20-1, the J call TRBJ2-7; the D gene TCRdb calls, TRBD2, cannot be checked with no DNA. This CDR3 is built from 12 residues. CDR1 is DFQATT, CDR2 SNEGSKA, per germline (reference sequence). CDR3 sequence reads: CSARDPGTKQYF.

V gene TRBV25-1 combines with J gene TRBJ2-3; TCRdb lists TRBD1, though no DNA is available to test this call. Per germline, CDR1 MGHDK and CDR2 SYGVNS. This CDR3 comprises 15 residues. The CDR3 loop is CASSVSLAGADTQYF.

The chain carries TRBV4-3 and TRBJ2-1; TCRdb's D call of TRBD1 is untestable without DNA. CDR3 length equals 15 residues. In germline, CDR1 is LGHNA, CDR2 YSLEER. The CDR3 protein is CASSPRGTAINEQFF.

This chain connects TRBV15 to TRBJ2-1; as DNA is missing, the TRBD1 call by TCRdb cannot be tested. In germline, CDR1 is LNHNV, CDR2 YYDKDF (reference sequence). The CDR3 runs to 14 residues. The CDR3 sequence is CATGGTGDYNEQFF.

The chain has TRBV7-9 and TRBJ2-1; absent DNA, TCRdb's TRBD2 call cannot be checked. The CDR3 totals 15 residues. Per germline, CDR1 SEHNR and CDR2 FQNEAQ (reference sequence). CDR3 protein: CASSPTSGRVGEQFF.